One and the same sample provided the 31 T cell receptor beta chains below, sequenced in a study of spatial heterogeneity in lung cancer. As for time point: sample taken at primary tumor resection. TCRdb ran MiXCR on the 5' RACE reads and lists one entry per CDR3 protein. The table lists 700 or so distinct CDR3 sequences, roughly 22% of them singletons. Sample: normal lung tissue next to the tumor, taken at surgery. The receptor source for this set is a male donor with early-stage non-small cell lung cancer.

By share, this clonotype counts as large (0.1 to 1%). The size of this beta chain means little, since it is a stray read in a library made for alpha chains. The rearrangement links TRBV27 to TRBJ2-3; D is perhaps TRBD1 or TRBD2 (5 bases each). Germline V lookup: CDR1 MNHEY, CDR2 SMNVEV (reference sequence). The CDR3 runs 16 residues. V was cut by 1 base and J by 6 bases, with 17 bases left in between. The CDR3 spells CASSLLGVGSVDTQYF. DNA for the CDR3: TGTGCCAGCAGTTTATTGGGGGTTGGCTCCGTGGATACGCAGTATTTT.

Concerning this clonotype itself: This beta chain is off target for a library built for alpha chains, so its abundance means little. The V call is TRBV11-2, the J call TRBJ2-3; no firm D call. CDR3 length: 12 residues. V dropped 4 bases and J dropped 2 bases, with 4 bases sitting between them. CDR1 and CDR2 from the germline V gene are SGHAT and FQNNGV. CDR3 protein: CASSSDTDTQYF. The DNA for the CDR3 is TGTGCCAGCAGCTCCGACACAGATACGCAGTATTTT.

Notes on this clonotype: This beta chain is an unintended read in a library built for alpha chains; its size means little. The rearrangement uses TRBV11-2 and TRBJ2-3, with 9 bases matching TRBD2. CDR3 length: 16 amino acids. The germline V gene has CDR1 SGHAT and CDR2 FQNNGV. Losses at the gene ends were 2 bases for V and 0 bases for J; bases not matched to a gene: 3. CDR3 sequence (DNA): TGTGCCAGCAGCTTATTAACTAGCGGGAGCACAGATACGCAGTATTTT. Its translation: CASSLLTSGSTDTQYF.

On this clonotype: Within a library made for alpha chains, this beta chain is off target, and its count is uninformative. The chain has TRBV30 and TRBJ2-7; tentative D call: TRBD2 (6 bases). Germline CDR1 and CDR2: GTSNPN and SVGIG (reference sequence). The germline V and J ends were trimmed by 0 bases and 4 bases, with 7 bases remaining between them. The CDR3 covers 12 residues. The CDR3 protein is CAWSVSGYEQYF. CDR3 nucleotides: TGTGCCTGGAGTGTAAGCGGGTACGAGCAGTACTTC.

This clonotype ranks as large (0.1 to 1%). This beta chain is a stray sequence in a library constructed for alpha chains; its clone size is not meaningful. The chain links TRBV12-3 or TRBV12-4 to TRBJ2-6; D uncertain. The CDR3 length is 18 residues. Between the trimmed V and J ends, which lost 6 bases and 0 bases, there was a span of 18 bases. The CDR3 reads CASSPRQASLSGANVLTF. In DNA, the CDR3 is TGTGCCAGCAGCCCCCGGCAGGCCTCCCTCTCTGGGGCCAACGTCCTGACTTTC.

By share, this clonotype counts as large. This beta chain is off target for a library built for alpha chains, so its abundance means little. The V call is TRBV20-1, the J call TRBJ2-6; the D is unclear. The CDR3 is 13 residues long. Germline V CDR1 and CDR2: DFQATT, SNEGSKA (reference sequence). V lost 3 bases and J lost 0, with 3 bases in between. Written as DNA, the CDR3 is TGCAGTGCTAGTGGCTCTGGGGCCAACGTCCTGACTTTC. Its translation: CSASGSGANVLTF.

This clonotype was counted only a few times. This beta chain was picked up by a library intended for alpha chains and is off target, so its count carries little meaning. The chain joins TRBV20-1 to TRBJ2-3; no clear D. Germline V lookup: CDR1 DFQATT, CDR2 SNEGSKA (reference sequence). V dropped 3 bases and J dropped 6 bases, with 10 bases sitting between them. The CDR3 is 12 amino acids. CDR3 sequence: CSASIGFDTQYF. The CDR3, as DNA: TGCAGTGCTAGTATTGGGTTTGATACGCAGTATTTT.

This clonotype was detected once. The library was built for alpha chains, so this beta chain is an off-target read and its size means little. The rearrangement joins TRBV5-1 to TRBJ2-3; a weak D match, TRBD1 (6 bases). V dropped 4 bases and J dropped 2 bases, with 8 bases sitting between them. CDR3 size: 13 residues. Germline V gene lookup returns CDR1 SGHRS and CDR2 YFSETQ. CDR3 nucleotide sequence: TGCGCCAGCAGCCGACAGGACACAGATACGCAGTATTTT. Translated, it gives CASSRQDTDTQYF.

In this sample, this clonotype turned up a few times. Little can be read into the size of this beta chain, an off-target read in a library designed for alpha chains. The chain combines TRBV19 with TRBJ2-2; D call uncertain. The CDR3 extends over 13 amino acids. Germline V gives CDR1 LNHDA, CDR2 SQIVND (reference sequence). The ends were cut back, 4 bases at V and 0 bases at J, with 3 bases in the middle. CDR3 region: CASSNPNTGELFF. CDR3 DNA sequence: TGTGCCAGTAGTAACCCGAACACCGGGGAGCTGTTTTTT.

This clonotype has a handful of counts. In a library made to pick up alpha chains, this beta chain is a stray read with a size that means little. The chain has TRBV27 and TRBJ2-7, with 7 bases aligning to TRBD2. This CDR3 region has 14 residues. Germline lookup yields CDR1 MNHEY and CDR2 SMNVEV (reference sequence). V shed 5 bases and J 3 bases; nucleotides not matched to a gene: 7. The CDR3 protein is CASSPGLQIYEQYF. CDR3 sequence (DNA): TGTGCCAGCAGTCCGGGACTACAGATCTACGAGCAGTACTTC.

In regard to this clonotype: The library was built for alpha chains, so this beta chain is an off-target read and its size means little. The chain has TRBV7-9 and TRBJ2-4; tentatively, D is TRBD2 (5 bases). Germline CDR1 reads SEHNR; CDR2 reads FQNEAQ (reference sequence). The CDR3 consists of 19 residues. Trimming left V 0 bases short and J 3 bases short, with 21 bases between. This chain's CDR3 is CASSLARVAGVRVKNIQYF. In DNA, the CDR3 is TGTGCCAGCAGCTTAGCCCGAGTCGCGGGTGTCCGTGTCAAAAACATTCAGTACTTC.

Remarks on this clonotype: This beta chain slipped into a library made for alpha chains as a stray read, so its size is not meaningful. The CDR3 DNA sequence: TGTGCCAGCAGCCAAGGGGATGGACTAGCCGGTAGACAGCAGTACTTC. This encodes CASSQGDGLAGRQQYF. The chain joins TRBV4-2 to TRBJ2-7, with 8 bases matching TRBD2. Germline CDR1 is LGHNA and CDR2 is YNFKEQ. V lost 1 base and J lost 8; bases outside the gene matches: 13. The CDR3 sequence is 16 residues long.

With regard to this clonotype: Within a library made for alpha chains, this beta chain is off target, and its count is uninformative. This sequence joins TRBV4-1 and TRBJ2-1, with 9 bases identical to TRBD2. V lost 4 bases to trimming and J lost 0 bases; unmatched junction nucleotides: 7. CDR3 length: 17 residues. CDR1 and CDR2 (germline): MGHRA, YSYEKL. The CDR3 bases are TGCGCCAGCAGCCGCGGACTAGCGAGTAGCTCCTACAATGAGCAGTTCTTC. Protein sequence: CASSRGLASSSYNEQFF.

This clonotype was counted between two and nine times. This beta chain turned up in a library designed for alpha chains; as an off-target read, its abundance says little. The genes are TRBV15 and TRBJ2-7, with D unresolved. V gave up 0 bases and J gave up 7 bases, with 10 bases separating them. The CDR3 extends over 13 amino acids. The V gene's germline CDR1 is LNHNV and CDR2 YYDKDF (reference sequence). DNA for the CDR3: TGTGCCACCAGCAGAGATCCCCTAGGGGAGCAGTACTTC. Protein sequence: CATSRDPLGEQYF.

This clonotype was counted between two and nine times. Because this beta chain is a stray read in a library intended to capture alpha chains, its abundance should not be given much weight. The gene calls are TRBV29-1 and TRBJ2-2; tentatively, D is TRBD2 (6 bases). The CDR3 runs 13 residues. The ends were cut back, 5 bases at V and 2 bases at J, with 9 bases in the middle. Germline lookup yields CDR1 SQVTM and CDR2 ANQGSEA. The CDR3 loop is CSVYGLNTGELFF. CDR3 DNA sequence: TGCAGCGTTTACGGACTAAACACCGGGGAGCTGTTTTTT.

About this clonotype: The size of this beta chain means little, since it is a stray read in a library made for alpha chains. The rearrangement joins TRBV11-2 to TRBJ1-2; 7 positions match TRBD1. Germline V gives CDR1 SGHAT, CDR2 FQNNGV. The CDR3 contains 16 residues. V was clipped by 0 bases and J by 1 base; unmatched bases: 5. The CDR3, as DNA: TGTGCCAGCAGCTTAGATTGGACAGGCGATAACTATGGCTACACCTTC. Its protein product is CASSLDWTGDNYGYTF.

This clonotype has just one count. The library was built for alpha chains, so this beta chain is an off-target read and its size means little. The chain links TRBV6-1 to TRBJ2-3; D gene uncertain. From germline, CDR1 is MNHNS and CDR2 SASEGT. The CDR3 runs 14 residues. Trimming took off 5 bases at V and 2 bases at J, with 11 bases between the two ends. The CDR3 bases are TGTGCCAGCAGTCTTTTCGAGCTCACAGATACGCAGTATTTT. It encodes CASSLFELTDTQYF.

This clonotype showed up just a few times. Since the library was made to target alpha chains, this beta chain is a stray read and its abundance is not meaningful. The chain uses TRBV29-1 and TRBJ2-1, with 8 bases lining up with TRBD2. The CDR3 covers 16 residues. The germline CDR1 and CDR2 sequences are SQVTM and ANQGSEA. V gave up 5 bases and J gave up 4 bases; unmatched junction bases: 13. This CDR3 reads CSVQNSGAAPYNEQFF. The DNA of the CDR3 is TGCAGCGTTCAAAATAGCGGGGCCGCACCTTACAATGAGCAGTTCTTC.

In its sample, this clonotype ranks as large. Found in a library prepared for alpha chains, this beta chain is an off-target read, and its abundance has little meaning. The V and J genes are TRBV5-1 and TRBJ2-5; D remains unclear. Looked up from germline, CDR1 is SGHRS and CDR2 is YFSETQ. The CDR3 runs to 14 residues. Trimming stripped 0 bases from V and 4 bases from J, with 10 bases between. CDR3 DNA: TGCGCCAGCAGCTTGGCCCAGGCCCCAGAGACCCAGTACTTC. Its protein is CASSLAQAPETQYF.

By share of the sample, this clonotype is large. For a library built for alpha chains, this beta chain is a stray read; little rests on its size. This rearrangement joins TRBV29-1 to TRBJ2-1; 10 bases line up with TRBD2. The CDR3 loop spans 15 amino acids. V shed 6 bases and J 3 bases; nucleotides not matched to a gene: 8. CDR1 SQVTM and CDR2 ANQGSEA come from the germline V gene. The CDR3 nucleotides read TGCAGCGTACCCCCCAGCGGGGGGGGCTACAATGAGCAGTTCTTC. Translated: CSVPPSGGGYNEQFF.

This clonotype is large (0.1 to 1%). This beta chain slipped into a library made for alpha chains as a stray read, so its size is not meaningful. The chain has TRBV7-8 and TRBJ2-3; 9 nucleotides agree with TRBD1. V dropped 5 bases and J dropped 1; count of bases not matched to a gene: 7. There are 16 residues in the CDR3. Germline assignment: CDR1 SGHVS and CDR2 FQNEAQ. The CDR3 DNA reads TGTGCCAGCAGCCCCCGGGACAGGGCCCGCACAGATACGCAGTATTTT. This encodes CASSPRDRARTDTQYF. Full variable domain (missing parts from reference TRBV7-8 and TRBJ2-3): GAGVSQSPRYKVAKRGQDVALRCDPISGHVSLFWYQQALGQGPEFLTYFQNEAQLDKSGLPSDRFFAERPEGSVSTLKIQRTQQEDSAVYLCASSPRDRARTDTQYFGPGTRLTVL.

In this sample, this clonotype turned up a few times. Being off target in a library aimed at alpha chains, this beta chain has a size of little meaning. This chain joins TRBV5-6 and TRBJ2-2, with 9 positions matching TRBD1. V dropped 4 bases and J dropped 5; count of bases not matched to a gene: 12. Germline CDR1 and CDR2: SGHDT and YYEEEE. The CDR3 spans 17 residues. CDR3 DNA sequence: TGTGCCAGCAGCCGTCCCGGGACAGGGTTGAGAACCGGGGAGCTGTTTTTT. It yields the protein CASSRPGTGLRTGELFF.

Within the sample, this clonotype is large. In a library made to pick up alpha chains, this beta chain is a stray read with a size that means little. The J gene is TRBJ2-4, the V gene TRBV28; unclear D gene. Germline V gene sequence: CDR1 MDHEN, CDR2 SYDVKM. This CDR3 contains 15 residues. The V gene lost 6 bases and the J gene lost 0 bases, with 12 bases spanning the gap. CDR3 sequence: CASRPSLRAKNIQYF. CDR3 nucleotide sequence: TGTGCCAGCAGACCTTCTTTGAGAGCCAAAAACATTCAGTACTTC. Variable domain in full (rest from reference TRBV28 and TRBJ2-4): DVKVTQSSRYLVKRTGEKVFLECVQDMDHENMFWYRQDPGLGLRLIYFSYDVKMKEKGDIPEGYSVSREKKERFSLILESASTNQTSMYLCASRPSLRAKNIQYFGAGTRLSVL.

Concerning this clonotype itself: Found in a library prepared for alpha chains, this beta chain is an off-target read, and its abundance has little meaning. In DNA form, the CDR3 reads TGCAGTGCTAACCCTTCCCAGGTCACTGAAGCTTTCTTT. Translating gives CSANPSQVTEAFF. The J gene is TRBJ1-1, the V gene TRBV20-1; D is ambiguous. This CDR3 has 13 amino acids. V was shortened by 4 bases and J by 4 bases, with 13 bases between the two germline ends. Germline V gene lookup returns CDR1 DFQATT and CDR2 SNEGSKA (reference sequence).

This clonotype appeared a few times. This beta chain is a stray read from a library made for alpha chains; its abundance is not meaningful. The chain uses TRBV2 and TRBJ1-2; 7 bases are shared with TRBD1. V lost 5 bases and J lost 0; bases outside the gene matches: 12. The CDR3 contains 17 residues. CDR1 is SNHLY and CDR2 is FYNNEI in the germline V gene. The CDR3 coding sequence is TGTGCCAGCAGTTACAGGGGAGGAGAATCAACTAACTATGGCTACACCTTC. This translates into CASSYRGGESTNYGYTF.

This clonotype has a handful of counts. Within a library made for alpha chains, this beta chain is off target, and its count is uninformative. CDR3 DNA: TGTGCCAGCAGCCCCGGGCGGGAGAGCCCCGGAGGAGACATTCAGTACTTC. Translating gives CASSPGRESPGGDIQYF. The rearrangement joins TRBV7-3 to TRBJ2-4, with TRBD2 matching 7 bases. The germline CDR1 and CDR2 sequences are SGHTA and FQGTGA. After removal of 5 bases from V and 8 bases from J, the junction contained 18 bases not matched to a gene. The CDR3 sequence is 17 residues long.

A few counts support this clonotype. This beta chain was picked up by a library intended for alpha chains and is off target, so its count carries little meaning. CDR3 bases: TGCGCCAGCAGTGAGTGGACTAGCGGCTACTCCTACGAGCAGTACTTC. The encoded protein is CASSEWTSGYSYEQYF. V and J are TRBV10-2 and TRBJ2-7; 10 bases are shared with TRBD2. Trimming removed 1 base from V and 0 bases from J; junction bases left unmatched: 3. Germline values: CDR1 WSHSY, CDR2 SAAADI. The CDR3 has 16 amino acids.

To note about this clonotype: Being off target in a library aimed at alpha chains, this beta chain has a size of little meaning. The chain carries TRBV7-6 and TRBJ2-7; 9 bases line up with TRBD1. Unmatched junction bases numbered 7, after V lost 3 bases and J lost 4 bases. The CDR3 has 15 amino acids. The germline CDR1 and CDR2 sequences are SGHVS and FNYEAQ. The CDR3 here is CASSFSPDRGYEQYF. CDR3 nucleotide sequence: TGTGCCAGCAGCTTCTCCCCAGACAGGGGGTACGAGCAGTACTTC.

This clonotype has more than one count but fewer than ten. Within a library made for alpha chains, this beta chain is off target, and its count is uninformative. CDR3 in amino acids: CASSLEVYQSGDTQYF. The DNA for the CDR3 is TGCGCCAGCAGCTTGGAGGTTTATCAGTCGGGAGATACGCAGTATTTT. The chain uses TRBV5-1 and TRBJ2-3; D gene unclear. The CDR3 consists of 16 residues. Germline-derived CDR1 and CDR2 are SGHRS and YFSETQ. The ends were cut back, 0 bases at V and 5 bases at J, with 16 bases in the middle. Full variable domain (outside the CDR3, taken from reference TRBV5-1 and TRBJ2-3): KAGVTQTPRYLIKTRGQQVTLSCSPISGHRSVSWYQQTPGQGLQFLFEYFSETQRNKGNFPGRFSGRQFSNSRSEMNVSTLELGDSALYLCASSLEVYQSGDTQYFGPGTRLTVL.

This clonotype was seen more than once but under ten times. Being off target in a library aimed at alpha chains, this beta chain has a size of little meaning. The chain joins TRBV6-2 or TRBV6-3 to TRBJ2-7; D is possibly TRBD2 (6 bases). Trimming removed 7 bases at V and 0 bases at J, with 13 bases between. This CDR3 is 14 amino acids long. The germline CDR1 and CDR2 sequences are MNHEY and SVGEGT. The CDR3 DNA reads TGTGCCAGCATGCTCTACGGGGGCTCCTACGAGCAGTACTTC. Its translation: CASMLYGGSYEQYF.

This clonotype is labeled as large. Since it is a stray read in a library aimed at alpha chains, this beta chain has a size that is not meaningful. The V gene is TRBV18, the J gene TRBJ2-1; TRBD2 matches 9 bases. From germline, CDR1 is KGHSH and CDR2 LQKENI. The CDR3 runs 15 residues. Trimming removed 1 base from V and 5 bases from J; junction bases left unmatched: 3. The CDR3 DNA is TGTGCCAGCTCACCACTTCCTAGCGGGAACAATGAGCAGTTCTTC. Its protein product is CASSPLPSGNNEQFF. Together with reference TRBV18 and TRBJ2-1, the CDR3 gives the full variable domain: NAGVMQNPRHLVRRRGQEARLRCSPMKGHSHVYWYRQLPEEGLKFMVYLQKENIIDESGMPKERFSAEFPKEGPSILRIQQVVRGDSAAYFCASSPLPSGNNEQFFGPGTRLTVL.